The clone carrying this T cell receptor (beta chain) was seen a single time. The sample originates from a study of blood T cell repertoires in COVID-19. Study context: The United States, Italy and Spain provided the acute and convalescent COVID-19 samples. Nucleic acid was either cDNA or gDNA, and it came from T cells, B-cell-depleted T cells, or PBMCs.

The CDR3 has 15 residues. Germline loops: CDR1 SGHRS, CDR2 YFSETQ. V was shortened by 0 bases and J by 4 bases, with 12 bases between the two germline ends. Per the authors' pipeline: Nucleated cell counts were estimated from reference gene primer amplification. Repertoires were generated with immunoSEQ multiplex PCR, while TCRdb's copy carries only in-frame clones and drops some. V, J and clone size derive from that table, while D and trimming were established from the DNA sequence. Of more than 95,000 clones in the sample, about 91% were seen once. Sequences were obtained from peripheral blood. The V call is TRBV5-1, the J call TRBJ2-3; D gene unclear. The receptor's source is a human donor in a cohort sampled during active COVID-19. The CDR3 nucleotides read TGCGCCAGCAGCTTGGGGCATTTCCGGGCAGATACGCAGTATTTT. It codes for CASSLGHFRADTQYF.